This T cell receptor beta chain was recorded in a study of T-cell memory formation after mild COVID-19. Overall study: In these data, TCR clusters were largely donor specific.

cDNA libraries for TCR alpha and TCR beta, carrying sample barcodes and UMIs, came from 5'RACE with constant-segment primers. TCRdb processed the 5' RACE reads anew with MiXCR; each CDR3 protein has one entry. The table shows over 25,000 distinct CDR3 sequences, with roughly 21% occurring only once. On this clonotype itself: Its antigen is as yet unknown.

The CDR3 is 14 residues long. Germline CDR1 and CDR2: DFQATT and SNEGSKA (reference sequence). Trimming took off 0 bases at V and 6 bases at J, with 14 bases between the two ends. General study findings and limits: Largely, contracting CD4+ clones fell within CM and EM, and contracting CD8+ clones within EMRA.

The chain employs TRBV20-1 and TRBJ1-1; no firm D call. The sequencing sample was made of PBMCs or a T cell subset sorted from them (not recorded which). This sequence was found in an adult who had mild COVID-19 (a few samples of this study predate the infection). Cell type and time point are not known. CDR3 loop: CSAREARPDAEAFF. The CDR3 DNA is TGCAGTGCTAGAGAGGCGCGGCCGGACGCTGAAGCTTTCTTT.